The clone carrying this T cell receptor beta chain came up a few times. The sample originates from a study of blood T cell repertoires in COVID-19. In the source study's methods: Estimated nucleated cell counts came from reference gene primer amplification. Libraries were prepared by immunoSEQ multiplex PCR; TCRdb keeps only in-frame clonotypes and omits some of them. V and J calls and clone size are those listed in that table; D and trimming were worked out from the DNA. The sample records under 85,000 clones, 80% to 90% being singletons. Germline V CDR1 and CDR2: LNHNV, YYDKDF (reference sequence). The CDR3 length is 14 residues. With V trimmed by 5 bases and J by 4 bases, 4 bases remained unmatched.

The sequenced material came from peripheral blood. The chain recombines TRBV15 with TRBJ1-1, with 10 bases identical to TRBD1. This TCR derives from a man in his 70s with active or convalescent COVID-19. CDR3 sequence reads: CATSPRTGGTEAFF. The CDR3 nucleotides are TGTGCCACCAGCCCCCGGACAGGGGGCACTGAAGCTTTCTTT.